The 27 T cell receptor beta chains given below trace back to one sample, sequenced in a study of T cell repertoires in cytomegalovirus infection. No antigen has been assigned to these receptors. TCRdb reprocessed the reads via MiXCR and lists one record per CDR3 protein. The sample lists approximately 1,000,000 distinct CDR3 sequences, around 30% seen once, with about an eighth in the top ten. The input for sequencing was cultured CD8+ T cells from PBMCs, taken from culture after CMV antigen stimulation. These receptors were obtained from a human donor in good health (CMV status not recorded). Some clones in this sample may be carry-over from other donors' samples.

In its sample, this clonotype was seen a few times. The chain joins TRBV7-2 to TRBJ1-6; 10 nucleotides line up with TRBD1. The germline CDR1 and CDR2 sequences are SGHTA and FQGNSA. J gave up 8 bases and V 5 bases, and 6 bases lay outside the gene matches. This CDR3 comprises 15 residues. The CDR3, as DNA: TGTGCCAGCAGCGCCGGACAGGGGGGATATTCACCCCTCCACTTT. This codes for CASSAGQGGYSPLHF.

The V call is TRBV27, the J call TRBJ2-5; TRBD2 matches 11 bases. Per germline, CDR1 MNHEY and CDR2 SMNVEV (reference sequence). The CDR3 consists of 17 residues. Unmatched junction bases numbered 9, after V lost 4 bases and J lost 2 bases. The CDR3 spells CASSSLGSGGVQETQYF. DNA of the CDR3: TGTGCCAGCAGTTCCCTCGGTAGCGGGGGGGTTCAAGAGACCCAGTACTTC.

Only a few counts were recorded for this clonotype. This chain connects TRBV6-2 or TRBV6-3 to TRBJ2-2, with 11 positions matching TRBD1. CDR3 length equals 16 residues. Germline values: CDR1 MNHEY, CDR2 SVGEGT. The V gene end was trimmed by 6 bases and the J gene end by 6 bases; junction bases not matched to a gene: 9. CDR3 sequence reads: CASRQDRGRDSGELFF. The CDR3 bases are TGTGCCAGCAGGCAGGACAGGGGGCGCGACTCCGGGGAGCTGTTTTTT.

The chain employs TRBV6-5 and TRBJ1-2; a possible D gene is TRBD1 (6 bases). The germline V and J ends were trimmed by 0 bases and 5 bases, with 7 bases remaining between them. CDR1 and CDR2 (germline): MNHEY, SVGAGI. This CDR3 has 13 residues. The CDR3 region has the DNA TGTGCCAGCAGTTACTCGGACAGATATGGCTACACCTTC. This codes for CASSYSDRYGYTF.

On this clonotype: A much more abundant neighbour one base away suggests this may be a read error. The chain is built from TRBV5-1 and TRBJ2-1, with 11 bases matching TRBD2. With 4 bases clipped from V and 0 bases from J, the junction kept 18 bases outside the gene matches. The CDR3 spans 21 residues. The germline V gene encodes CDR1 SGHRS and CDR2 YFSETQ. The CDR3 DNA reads TGCGCCAGCAGCGCATCTCTAGCGGGGGGTTACATTCTCCGCTCCTACAATGAGCAGTTCTTC. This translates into CASSASLAGGYILRSYNEQFF.

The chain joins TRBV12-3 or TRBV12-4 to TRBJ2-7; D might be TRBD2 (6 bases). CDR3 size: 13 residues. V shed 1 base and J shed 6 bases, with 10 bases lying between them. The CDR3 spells CASSLGRGSEQYV. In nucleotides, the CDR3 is TGTGCCAGCAGTTTAGGTCGGGGGTCCGAGCAGTACGTC.

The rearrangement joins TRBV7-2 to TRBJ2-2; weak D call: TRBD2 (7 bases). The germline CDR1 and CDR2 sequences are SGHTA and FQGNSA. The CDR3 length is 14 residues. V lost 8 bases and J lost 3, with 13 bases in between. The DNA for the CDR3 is TGTGCCAGCCAGGCGGGGGCTTACACCGGGGAGCTGTTTTTT. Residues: CASQAGAYTGELFF.

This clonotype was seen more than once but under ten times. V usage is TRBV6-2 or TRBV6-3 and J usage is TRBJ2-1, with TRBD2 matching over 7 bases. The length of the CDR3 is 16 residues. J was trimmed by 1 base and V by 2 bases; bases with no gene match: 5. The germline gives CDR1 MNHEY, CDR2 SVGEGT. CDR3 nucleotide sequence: TGTGCCAGCAGTTACGTATACGGGGGGTCCTACAATGAGCAGTTCTTC. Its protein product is CASSYVYGGSYNEQFF.

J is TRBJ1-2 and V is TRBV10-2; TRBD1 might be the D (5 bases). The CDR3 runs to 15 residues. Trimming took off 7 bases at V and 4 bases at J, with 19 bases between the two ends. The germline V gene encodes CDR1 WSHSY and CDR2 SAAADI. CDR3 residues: CASTSLGQGFYGYTF. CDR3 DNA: TGCGCCAGCACATCCTTGGGGCAGGGCTTCTATGGCTACACCTTC.

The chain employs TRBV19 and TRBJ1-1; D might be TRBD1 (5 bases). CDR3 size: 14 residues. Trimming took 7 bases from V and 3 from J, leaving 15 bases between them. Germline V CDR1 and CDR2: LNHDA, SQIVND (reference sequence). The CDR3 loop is CASTLRQGDTEAFF. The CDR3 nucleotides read TGTGCCAGTACCCTTCGTCAGGGTGACACTGAAGCTTTCTTT.

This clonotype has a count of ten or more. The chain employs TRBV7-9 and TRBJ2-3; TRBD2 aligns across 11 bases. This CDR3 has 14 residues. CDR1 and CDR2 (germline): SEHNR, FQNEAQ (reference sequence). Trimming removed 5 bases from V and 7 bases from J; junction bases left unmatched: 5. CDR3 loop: CASSRTSGPHTQYF. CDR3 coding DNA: TGTGCCAGCAGCCGGACTAGCGGGCCCCATACGCAGTATTTT.

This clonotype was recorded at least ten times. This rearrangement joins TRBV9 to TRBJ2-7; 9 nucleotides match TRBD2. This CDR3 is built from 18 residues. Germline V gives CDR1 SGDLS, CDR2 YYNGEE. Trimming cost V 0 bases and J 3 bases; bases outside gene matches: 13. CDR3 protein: CASSVDDPLVAGDYEQYF. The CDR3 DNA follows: TGTGCCAGCAGCGTAGACGACCCTTTAGTAGCGGGGGACTACGAGCAGTACTTC. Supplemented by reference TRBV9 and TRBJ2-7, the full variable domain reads DSGVTQTPKHLITATGQRVTLRCSPRSGDLSVYWYQQSLDQGLQFLIQYYNGEERAKGNILERFSAQQFPDLHSELNLSSLELGDSALYFCASSVDDPLVAGDYEQYFGPGTRLTVT.

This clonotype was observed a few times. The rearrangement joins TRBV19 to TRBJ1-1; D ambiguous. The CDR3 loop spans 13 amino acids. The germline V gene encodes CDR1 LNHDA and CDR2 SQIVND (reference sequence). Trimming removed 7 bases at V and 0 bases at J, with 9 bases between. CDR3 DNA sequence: TGTGCCAGTACAATCGGTGTGAACACTGAAGCTTTCTTT. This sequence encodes CASTIGVNTEAFF. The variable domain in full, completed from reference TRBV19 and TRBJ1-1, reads DGGITQSPKYLFRKEGQNVTLSCEQNLNHDAMYWYRQDPGQGLRLIYYSQIVNDFQKGDIAEGYSVSREKKESFPLTVTSAQKNPTAFYLCASTIGVNTEAFFGQGTRLTVV.

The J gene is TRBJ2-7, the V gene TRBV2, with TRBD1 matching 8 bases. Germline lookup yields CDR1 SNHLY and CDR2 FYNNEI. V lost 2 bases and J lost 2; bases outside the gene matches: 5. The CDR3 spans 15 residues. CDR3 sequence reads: CASSESRGLTYEQYV. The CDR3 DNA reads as TGTGCCAGCAGTGAAAGCAGGGGGCTGACCTACGAGCAGTACGTC.

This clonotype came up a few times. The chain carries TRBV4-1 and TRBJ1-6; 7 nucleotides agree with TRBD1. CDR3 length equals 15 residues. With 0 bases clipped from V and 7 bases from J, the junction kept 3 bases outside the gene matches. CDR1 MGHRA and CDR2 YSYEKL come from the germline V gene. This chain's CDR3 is CASSQDGTVNSPLHF. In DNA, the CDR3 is TGCGCCAGCAGCCAAGATGGGACAGTAAATTCACCCCTCCACTTT.

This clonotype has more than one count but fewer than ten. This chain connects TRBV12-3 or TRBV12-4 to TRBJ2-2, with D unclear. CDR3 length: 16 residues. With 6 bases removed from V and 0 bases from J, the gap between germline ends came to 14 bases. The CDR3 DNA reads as TGTGCCAGCAGGCCATACGTTGGAACGAACACCGGGGAGCTGTTTTTT. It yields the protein CASRPYVGTNTGELFF.

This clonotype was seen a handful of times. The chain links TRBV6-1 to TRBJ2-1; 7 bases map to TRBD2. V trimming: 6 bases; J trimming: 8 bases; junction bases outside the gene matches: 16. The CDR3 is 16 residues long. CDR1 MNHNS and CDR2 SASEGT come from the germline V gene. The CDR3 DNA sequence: TGTGCCAGCAGAGAACCCCGGGCAGTTACTAGCGATGAGCAGTTCTTC. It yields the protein CASREPRAVTSDEQFF.

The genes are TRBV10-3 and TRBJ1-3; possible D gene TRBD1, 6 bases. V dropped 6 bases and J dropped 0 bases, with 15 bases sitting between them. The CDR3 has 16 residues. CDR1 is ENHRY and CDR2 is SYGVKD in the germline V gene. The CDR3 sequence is CAIRTQTGLSGNTIYF. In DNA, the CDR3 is TGTGCCATCAGGACACAAACAGGGCTCTCTGGAAACACCATATATTTT.

This CDR3 reads CASGAGGTSGSGANVLTF. Here the CDR3 DNA reads TGTGCCAGCGGCGCTGGGGGGACTAGCGGCTCTGGGGCCAACGTCCTGACTTTC. V and J are TRBV9 and TRBJ2-6; TRBD2 aligns across 11 bases. This CDR3 region has 18 residues. Germline V gene sequence: CDR1 SGDLS, CDR2 YYNGEE. V was pared by 7 bases and J by 0 bases, with 9 bases of the junction left unmatched.

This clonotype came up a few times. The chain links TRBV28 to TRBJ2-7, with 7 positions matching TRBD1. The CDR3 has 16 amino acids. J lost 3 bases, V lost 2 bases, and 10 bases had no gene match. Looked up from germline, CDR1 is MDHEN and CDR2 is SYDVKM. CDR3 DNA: TGTGCCAGCAGTTTAGCGGCAGGGGGAGTCCACTACGAGCAGTACGTC. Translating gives CASSLAAGGVHYEQYV.

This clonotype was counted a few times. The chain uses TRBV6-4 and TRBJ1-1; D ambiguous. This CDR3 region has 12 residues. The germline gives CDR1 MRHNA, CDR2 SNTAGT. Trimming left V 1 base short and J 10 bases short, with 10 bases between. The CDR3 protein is CASSDFKGPAFF. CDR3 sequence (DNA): TGTGCCAGCAGTGACTTTAAAGGGCCAGCTTTCTTT.

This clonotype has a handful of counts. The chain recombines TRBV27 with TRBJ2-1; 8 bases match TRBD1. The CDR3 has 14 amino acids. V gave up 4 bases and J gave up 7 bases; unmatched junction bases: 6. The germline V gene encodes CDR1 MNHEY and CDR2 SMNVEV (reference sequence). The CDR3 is CASSSRGRANEQFF. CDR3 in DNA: TGTGCCAGCAGTTCCAGGGGGCGCGCGAATGAGCAGTTCTTC.

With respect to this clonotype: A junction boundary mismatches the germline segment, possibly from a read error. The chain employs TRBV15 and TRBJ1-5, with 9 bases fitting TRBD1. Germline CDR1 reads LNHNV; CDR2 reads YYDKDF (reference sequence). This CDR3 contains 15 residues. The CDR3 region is CATSSFGTGYQPQHF. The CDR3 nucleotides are TGTGCCACCAGCAGCTTCGGGACAGGGTACCAGCCCCAACATTTT.

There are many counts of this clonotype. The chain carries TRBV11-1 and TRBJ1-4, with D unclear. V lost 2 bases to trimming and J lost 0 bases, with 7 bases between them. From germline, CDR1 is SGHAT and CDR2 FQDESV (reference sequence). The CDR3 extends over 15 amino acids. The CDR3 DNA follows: TGTGCCAGCAGCTTAAACGGTGCAACTAATGAAAAACTGTTTTTT. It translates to CASSLNGATNEKLFF.

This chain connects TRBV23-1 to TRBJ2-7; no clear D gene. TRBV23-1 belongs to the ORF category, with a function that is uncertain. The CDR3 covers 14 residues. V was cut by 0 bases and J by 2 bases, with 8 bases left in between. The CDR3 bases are TGCGCCAGCAGTCAATCGAGTAATCCCTACGAGCAGTACGTC. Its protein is CASSQSSNPYEQYV.

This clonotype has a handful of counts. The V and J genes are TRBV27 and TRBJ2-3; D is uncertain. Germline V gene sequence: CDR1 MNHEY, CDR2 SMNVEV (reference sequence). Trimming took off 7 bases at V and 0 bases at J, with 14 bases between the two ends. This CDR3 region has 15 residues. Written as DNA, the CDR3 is TGTGCCAGCACCGCCCAAGGAGCTAGCACAGATACGCAGTATTTT. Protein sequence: CASTAQGASTDTQYF.

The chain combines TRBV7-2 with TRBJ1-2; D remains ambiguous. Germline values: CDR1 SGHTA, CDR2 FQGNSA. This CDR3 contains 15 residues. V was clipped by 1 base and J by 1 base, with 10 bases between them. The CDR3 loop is CASSLDGAFNYGYTF. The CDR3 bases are TGTGCCAGCAGCTTAGACGGAGCATTTAACTATGGCTACACCTTC.